The 10 T cell receptor beta chains listed next were all sequenced from one sample in a study of blood T cell repertoires in COVID-19. The table came from immunoSEQ multiplex PCR; TCRdb's copy has only in-frame clones and leaves some out. Of 120,000 or so clones in the sample, around two thirds were seen once. The sequenced sample consisted of peripheral blood. The source of these receptors is a woman in her 70s with acute or convalescent COVID-19.

The rearrangement joins TRBV9 to TRBJ2-1; TRBD2 matches at 8 bases. From germline, CDR1 is SGDLS and CDR2 YYNGEE. This CDR3 contains 17 residues. The trim removed 0 bases at V and 0 bases at J, leaving 5 bases unmatched. Here the CDR3 reads CASSVDPRGGSYNEQFF. CDR3 DNA sequence: TGTGCCAGCAGCGTAGATCCTCGGGGGGGCTCCTACAATGAGCAGTTCTTC.

V is TRBV9 and J is TRBJ1-2, with 8 bases identical to TRBD1. Per germline, CDR1 SGDLS and CDR2 YYNGEE. CDR3 length: 13 residues. Losses at the gene ends were 5 bases for V and 6 bases for J; bases not matched to a gene: 6. CDR3 residues: CASRKTGADGYTF. The CDR3, as DNA: TGTGCCAGCAGAAAGACAGGGGCGGATGGCTACACCTTC.

The chain uses TRBV19 and TRBJ2-7; 9 bases agree with TRBD2. V was pared by 0 bases and J by 5 bases, with 5 bases of the junction left unmatched. CDR1 is LNHDA, CDR2 SQIVND, per germline (reference sequence). This CDR3 has 15 amino acids. In nucleotides, the CDR3 is TGTGCCAGTAGTATAGATCTTGCTAGCGGGGACGAGCAGTACTTC. This gives the protein CASSIDLASGDEQYF.

The rearrangement uses TRBV5-1 and TRBJ2-5; 9 bases are shared with TRBD1. Germline-derived CDR1 and CDR2 are SGHRS and YFSETQ. With 0 bases clipped from V and 0 bases from J, the junction kept 6 bases outside the gene matches. The CDR3 has 17 amino acids. CDR3 in amino acids: CASSLGTGTGYQETQYF. In nucleotides, the CDR3 is TGCGCCAGCAGCTTGGGCACAGGGACAGGGTACCAAGAGACCCAGTACTTC.

V gene TRBV12-2 combines with J gene TRBJ2-1; the listed D gene, TRBD1, was not tested against the DNA. TRBV12-2 represents a pseudogene. There are 15 residues in the CDR3. Written as DNA, the CDR3 is TGTGCAAGTCGCCACAGGCCATGCACCTACAATGAGCAGTTCTTC. Amino acids: CASRHRPCTYNEQFF.

The chain has TRBV6-4 and TRBJ1-1, with a tentative D call TRBD1 (6 bases). The CDR3 covers 15 residues. Trimming cost V 4 bases and J 3 bases, with 15 bases left between them. Germline assignment: CDR1 MRHNA and CDR2 SNTAGT. Here the CDR3 DNA reads TGTGCCAGCAGTGCTTCTCCGGGACAACACACTGAAGCTTTCTTT. This encodes CASSASPGQHTEAFF.

This clone was counted only a few times. This chain uses TRBV6-6 with TRBJ1-1, with 10 positions matching TRBD1. V gave up 6 bases and J gave up 5 bases; unmatched junction bases: 15. Germline V CDR1 and CDR2: MNHNY, SVGAGI (reference sequence). This CDR3 has 17 amino acids. CDR3 DNA sequence: TGTGCCAGCAGGCGAGACAGGGGGCTGGGGGAGCCTACTGAAGCTTTCTTT. Translated, it gives CASRRDRGLGEPTEAFF.

The chain employs TRBV10-3 and TRBJ2-1; 7 bases are shared with TRBD2. Germline CDR1 ENHRY, CDR2 SYGVKD. V lost 3 bases, J lost 5 bases, and 16 bases stayed unmatched. There are 18 residues in the CDR3. CDR3 bases: TGTGCCATCAGTGACTCAAACGGGAGGCGGGGTAGCGACAATGAGCAGTTCTTC. Translation: CAISDSNGRRGSDNEQFF.

The chain recombines TRBV9 with TRBJ2-2; 7 nucleotides align to TRBD1. Per the germline V gene, CDR1 is SGDLS and CDR2 is YYNGEE. This CDR3 is built from 17 residues. V dropped 0 bases and J dropped 7; count of bases not matched to a gene: 12. In DNA form, the CDR3 reads TGTGCCAGCAGCGTAGCGGAGACAGGGAGTTACAACGGGGAGCTGTTTTTT. Translating it yields CASSVAETGSYNGELFF.

This clone has just a few counts. The chain couples TRBV18 to TRBJ1-3, with D perhaps TRBD1 (6 bases). Trimming took 2 bases from V and 4 from J, leaving 15 bases between them. The CDR3 spans 16 residues. The germline gives CDR1 KGHSH, CDR2 LQKENI. The CDR3 nucleotides are TGTGCCAGCTCACCAGTCCCGGACAGTTTAGGAAACACCATATATTTT. It translates to CASSPVPDSLGNTIYF.